The subject of this entry is one T cell receptor beta chain. As yet, its antigen is unknown. The sample comes from a study of cytomegalovirus exposure and HLA in healthy donors. Overall study results and limits: As a later analysis showed, several of the most significant clusters appeared to be linked to common viral pathogens. The authors assumed roughly uniform sequencing depth across donors for presence/absence analyses. The study had only CMV serostatus as immune exposure information.

Germline V gene data show CDR1 as MNHNS and CDR2 as SASEGT. This CDR3 contains 15 residues. V was shortened by 11 bases and J by 4 bases, with 22 bases between the two germline ends. The PCR contained 60 Vbeta and 13 Jbeta primers. The data were produced by immunoSEQ multiplex PCR, yet TCRdb's version contains in-frame clones alone and is incomplete. The repertoire holds some 170,000 clones, with 60% to 80% as singletons. The source of this sequence is a man between 40 and 49 years old in good health and CMV-seropositive. The gene calls are TRBV6-1 and TRBJ2-3; the D gene is possibly TRBD1 (6 bases). Sequencing was done on a sample of PBMCs. CDR3 loop: CAGDRSGAFSDTQYF. The CDR3 DNA reads TGTGCCGGTGACCGGTCAGGGGCTTTTTCAGATACGCAGTATTTT.